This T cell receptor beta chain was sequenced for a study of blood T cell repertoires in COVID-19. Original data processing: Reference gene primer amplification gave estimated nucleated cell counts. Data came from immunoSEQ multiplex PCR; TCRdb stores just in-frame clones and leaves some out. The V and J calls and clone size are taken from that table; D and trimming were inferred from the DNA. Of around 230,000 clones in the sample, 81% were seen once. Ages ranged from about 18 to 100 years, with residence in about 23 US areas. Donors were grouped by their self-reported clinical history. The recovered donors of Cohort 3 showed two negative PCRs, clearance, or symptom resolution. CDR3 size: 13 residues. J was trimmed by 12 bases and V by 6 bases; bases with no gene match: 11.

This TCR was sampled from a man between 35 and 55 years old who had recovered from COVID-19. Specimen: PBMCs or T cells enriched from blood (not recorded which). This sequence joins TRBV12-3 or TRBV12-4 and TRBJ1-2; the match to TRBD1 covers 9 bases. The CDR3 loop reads CASRRGTGRGDTF. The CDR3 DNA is TGTGCCAGCAGGCGCGGGACAGGGAGAGGGGACACCTTC.